This T cell receptor (beta chain) was profiled in a study of vaccination and CD4 T cells after COVID-19. Researchers used the Oncomine TCR Beta short-read assay to sequence DNA from cultured CD4+ T cells. TCRdb fed the PCR reads into MiXCR, producing one record per CDR3 protein. The sample lists 3,000 to 4,500 distinct CDR3 sequences, about 20% seen once, with about 25% in the top ten. As for treatment: roughly nine-day PBMC culture with coronavirus spike peptide pools or control peptides (ViraFEST assay). This clonotype was seen a handful of times. What it binds is unknown. Sequenced input: CD4+ T cells from blood, cultured in vitro. The TCR comes from a human donor who had recovered from COVID-19.

This CDR3 is CASSRGTGYGNQPQHF. The CDR3 DNA follows: TGTGCCAGCAGCCGCGGGACAGGGTATGGCAATCAGCCCCAGCATTTT. The chain uses TRBV3-1 and TRBJ1-5; 9 bases are a match to TRBD1. The CDR3 length is 16 residues. CDR1 is LGHDT, CDR2 YNNKEL, per germline (reference sequence). The V gene end was trimmed by 4 bases and the J gene end by 2 bases; junction bases not matched to a gene: 6.